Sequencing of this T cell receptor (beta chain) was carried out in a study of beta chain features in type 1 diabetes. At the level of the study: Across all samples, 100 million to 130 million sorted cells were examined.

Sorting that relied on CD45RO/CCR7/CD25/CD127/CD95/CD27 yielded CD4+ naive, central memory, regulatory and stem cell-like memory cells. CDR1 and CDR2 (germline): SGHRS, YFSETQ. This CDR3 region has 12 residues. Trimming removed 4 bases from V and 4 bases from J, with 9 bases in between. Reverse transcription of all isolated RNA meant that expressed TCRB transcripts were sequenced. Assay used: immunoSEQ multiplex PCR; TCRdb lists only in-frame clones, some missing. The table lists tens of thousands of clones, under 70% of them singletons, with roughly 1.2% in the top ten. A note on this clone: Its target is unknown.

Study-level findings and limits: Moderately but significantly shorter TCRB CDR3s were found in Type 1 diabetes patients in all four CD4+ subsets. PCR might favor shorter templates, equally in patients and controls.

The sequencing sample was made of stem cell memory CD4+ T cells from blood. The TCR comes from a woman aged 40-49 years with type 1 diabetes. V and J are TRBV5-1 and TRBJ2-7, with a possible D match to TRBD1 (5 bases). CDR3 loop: CASSKTEYEQYF. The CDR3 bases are TGCGCCAGCAGCAAGACAGAATACGAGCAGTACTTC.